Shown below are 6 T cell receptor beta chains from a single sample sequenced in a study of T-cell reconstitution after alpha-beta-depleted transplantation in children. Unique molecular identifiers were used in preparing the TCRbeta library. TCRdb re-called the PCR reads through MiXCR, storing one row per CDR3 protein. The sample lists about 870,000 distinct CDR3 sequences, about 15% occurring once. The material was PBMCs, mostly from graft donor cells, obtained 360 days after TCRalphabeta/CD19-depleted stem cell transplant. Receptors originate from a male patient younger than 18 who had a stem cell transplant for acute lymphoblastic leukemia, so the T cells may come from the graft donor.

The chain combines TRBV19 with TRBJ2-1, with D possibly matching TRBD1 (6 bases). CDR3 length: 13 residues. Germline CDR1 LNHDA, CDR2 SQIVND (reference sequence). Trimming pared 7 bases from V and 9 bases from J, leaving 16 bases between. The CDR3 region has the DNA TGTGCCAGTACAGGGGTACTTTTCGCTGAGCAGTTCTTC. Translation gives CASTGVLFAEQFF.

This chain uses TRBV3-1 with TRBJ2-7, with 7 nucleotides matching TRBD2. Germline CDR1 is LGHDT and CDR2 is YNNKEL (reference sequence). V lost 1 base and J lost 3; bases outside the gene matches: 6. The CDR3 totals 15 residues. As DNA, the CDR3 is TGTGCCAGCAGCCAAGGCAGAGCGGGACGCTACGAGCAGTACTTC. Its translation: CASSQGRAGRYEQYF.

The chain joins TRBV4-1 to TRBJ2-3, with 7 bases matching TRBD1. Germline-derived CDR1 and CDR2 are MGHRA and YSYEKL. The V segment lost 2 bases and the J segment 1 base; nucleotides outside the gene matches: 9. CDR3 length equals 17 residues. CDR3: CASSQRPWQGGTDTQYF. CDR3 sequence (DNA): TGCGCCAGCAGCCAAAGACCTTGGCAGGGGGGCACAGATACGCAGTATTTT.

At least ten counts were recorded for this clonotype. The chain links TRBV10-3 to TRBJ2-7; D gene uncertain. The CDR3 totals 13 residues. Germline loops: CDR1 ENHRY, CDR2 SYGVKD. Trimming removed 6 bases from V and 0 bases from J, with 9 bases in between. CDR3 nucleotides: TGTGCCATCAGCATGGGCCTCTCCTACGAGCAGTACTTC. Translation gives CAISMGLSYEQYF.

This clonotype was detected a few times. The chain combines TRBV12-3 or TRBV12-4 with TRBJ2-7; TRBD1 or TRBD2 may be the D gene (5 bases each). This CDR3 is built from 16 residues. Trimming cost V 0 bases and J 0 bases, with 12 bases left between them. The chain's CDR3 is CASSLAQWDGSYEQYF. The CDR3 nucleotides read TGTGCCAGCAGTTTAGCGCAATGGGACGGCTCCTACGAGCAGTACTTC.

The rearrangement links TRBV4-1 to TRBJ2-7, with D maybe TRBD2 (5 bases). The CDR3 spans 15 residues. V was trimmed by 3 bases and J by 3 bases, leaving 15 bases between them. The germline V gene has CDR1 MGHRA and CDR2 YSYEKL. As DNA, the CDR3 is TGCGCCAGCAGCCAGAACCGGGATGGGTTCTACGAGCAGTACTTC. Its protein is CASSQNRDGFYEQYF.